These 27 T cell receptor beta chains were sequenced from one sample in a study of T cells in Graves' hyperthyroidism and ophthalmopathy. Amplification of TCR beta CDR3 regions was performed using RNA transcripts as template. The HTBI primer set was used in a first-round RT-PCR of the TCR CDR3. TCRdb redid the calling of the multiplex PCR reads with MiXCR, one entry per CDR3 protein. The profile shows around 530,000 distinct CDR3 sequences, 15% to 20% of them singletons. The sequencing sample was made of blood. The receptors were gathered from a woman younger than 30 with Graves' ophthalmopathy.

The chain employs TRBV4-1 and TRBJ2-1; TRBD1 aligns across 9 bases. The CDR3 has 16 amino acids. CDR1 is MGHRA, CDR2 YSYEKL, per germline. V trimming: 5 bases; J trimming: 1 base; junction bases outside the gene matches: 6. The CDR3 here is CASSRGQGSSYNEQFF. CDR3 nucleotide sequence: TGCGCCAGCAGCAGGGGACAGGGCTCTTCCTACAATGAGCAGTTCTTC.

This clonotype was detected many times. The chain couples TRBV15 to TRBJ1-1; no reliable D call. Germline CDR1 and CDR2: LNHNV and YYDKDF (reference sequence). Trimming stripped 0 bases from V and 5 bases from J, with 7 bases between. There are 13 residues in the CDR3. The CDR3 DNA reads TGTGCCACCAGCAGAGATCTTGGGACTGAAGCTTTCTTT. As protein: CATSRDLGTEAFF.

With regard to this clonotype: One end of the junction varies from germline; a read error may be responsible. The V call is TRBV5-4, the J call TRBJ2-3; 13 bases map to TRBD2. Germline-derived CDR1 and CDR2 are SGHNT and YYREEE (reference sequence). The length of the CDR3 is 16 residues. In nucleotides, the CDR3 is TGTGCCAGCAGTTACAGGACTAGCGGGAGCAGAGATACGCAGTATTTT. It translates to CASSYRTSGSRDTQYF.

This clonotype was recorded many times. V gene TRBV27 combines with J gene TRBJ2-5, with D tentatively TRBD1 or TRBD2 (5 bases each). The CDR3 consists of 13 residues. Trimming removed 3 bases from V and 5 bases from J, with 10 bases in between. In germline, CDR1 is MNHEY, CDR2 SMNVEV (reference sequence). CDR3 coding DNA: TGTGCCAGCAGTTTCGGGACGTCGGAGACCCAGTACTTC. Translation gives CASSFGTSETQYF.

This clonotype was observed at least ten times. V usage is TRBV20-1 and J usage is TRBJ2-7; no clear D. The germline gives CDR1 DFQATT, CDR2 SNEGSKA (reference sequence). The CDR3 totals 14 residues. Between the trimmed V and J ends, which lost 3 bases and 1 base, there was a span of 13 bases. The CDR3 is CSASDTGRSYEQYF. The CDR3 bases are TGCAGTGCTAGTGATACGGGCAGGTCCTACGAGCAGTACTTC.

Many counts were recorded for this clonotype. The CDR3 nucleotides are TGTGCCAGCAGCTTCTTGGGGACCAGCGGGAGAGAGACCCAGTACTTC. Protein: CASSFLGTSGRETQYF. The rearrangement uses TRBV7-2 and TRBJ2-5, with 8 bases that match TRBD2. Per germline, CDR1 SGHTA and CDR2 FQGNSA. The CDR3 consists of 16 residues. The ends lost 3 bases at V and 4 bases at J; junction bases unmatched: 10. Full variable domain (outside the CDR3, taken from reference TRBV7-2 and TRBJ2-5): GAGVSQSPSNKVTEKGKDVELRCDPISGHTALYWYRQSLGQGLEFLIYFQGNSAPDKSGLPSDRFSAERTGGSVSTLTIQRTQQEDSAVYLCASSFLGTSGRETQYFGPGTRLLVL.

This clonotype was counted ten times or more. The chain recombines TRBV20-1 with TRBJ2-5, with 10 bases lining up with TRBD2. The trim removed 2 bases at V and 5 bases at J, leaving 5 bases unmatched. Germline loops: CDR1 DFQATT, CDR2 SNEGSKA (reference sequence). This CDR3 is 14 amino acids long. CDR3 sequence (DNA): TGCAGTGCTAGACCTAGCGGGAGAAGTGAGACCCAGTACTTC. Translated, it gives CSARPSGRSETQYF.

This sequence joins TRBV28 and TRBJ2-7, with 12 bases lining up with TRBD2. Germline-derived CDR1 and CDR2 are MDHEN and SYDVKM. V lost 6 bases, J lost 7 bases, and 7 bases stayed unmatched. The CDR3 covers 14 residues. CDR3 residues: CASRGPGLAGEQYF. The CDR3 region has the DNA TGTGCCAGCAGGGGCCCCGGACTAGCGGGGGAGCAGTACTTC.

This clonotype was detected many times. The V call is TRBV7-6, the J call TRBJ1-1; the D is unclear. CDR1 is SGHVS, CDR2 FNYEAQ, per germline. The CDR3 sequence is 11 residues long. V dropped 5 bases and J dropped 3 bases, with 4 bases sitting between them. CDR3 loop: CASSDDTEAFF. The DNA of the CDR3 is TGTGCCAGCAGCGACGACACTGAAGCTTTCTTT. Complete variable domain (other parts from reference TRBV7-6 and TRBJ1-1): GAGVSQSPRYKVTKRGQDVALRCDPISGHVSLYWYRQALGQGPEFLTYFNYEAQQDKSGLPNDRFSAERPEGSISTLTIQRTEQRDSAMYRCASSDDTEAFFGQGTRLTVV.

The chain carries TRBV28 and TRBJ2-7; a weak D match, TRBD2 (6 bases). The CDR3 has 14 residues. Germline V gene data show CDR1 as MDHEN and CDR2 as SYDVKM. V gave up 1 base and J gave up 3 bases, with 10 bases separating them. The CDR3 sequence: CASSLYGTHYEQYF. In DNA form, the CDR3 reads TGTGCCAGCAGTTTATATGGGACTCACTACGAGCAGTACTTC.

This clonotype was detected only a few times. The rearrangement joins TRBV4-2 to TRBJ1-1; 8 nucleotides align to TRBD1. Germline V gene lookup returns CDR1 LGHNA and CDR2 YNFKEQ. This CDR3 has 14 amino acids. The V and J ends lost 4 bases and 1 base, in that order; junction bases with no gene match: 2. The CDR3 region is CASSRQGRNTEAFF. CDR3 nucleotide sequence: TGTGCCAGCAGCCGACAGGGGAGGAACACTGAAGCTTTCTTT.

This clonotype occurred many times. The chain is built from TRBV6-1 and TRBJ1-2; 7 bases are a match to TRBD1. The CDR3 length is 13 residues. In germline, CDR1 is MNHNS, CDR2 SASEGT. V shed 7 bases and J 4 bases; nucleotides not matched to a gene: 6. The CDR3 here is CASTRQGSYGYTF. The CDR3 DNA reads TGTGCCAGCACTAGACAGGGAAGCTATGGCTACACCTTC.

The genes are TRBV20-1 and TRBJ2-7; 14 bases are a match to TRBD2. This CDR3 is built from 15 residues. Germline V lookup: CDR1 DFQATT, CDR2 SNEGSKA (reference sequence). V gave up 1 base and J gave up 10 bases; unmatched junction bases: 9. The CDR3 protein is CSARAQGTSGSEQYF. The CDR3 region has the DNA TGCAGTGCTAGAGCCCAAGGGACTAGCGGGAGCGAACAGTACTTC.

This clonotype has ten or more counts. The CDR3 DNA reads TGTGCCAGCAGCTACGGCTCGAGCTATAATTCACCCCTCCACTTT. Its protein product is CASSYGSSYNSPLHF. This chain joins TRBV13 and TRBJ1-6; D is undetermined. There are 15 residues in the CDR3. Per germline, CDR1 PRHDT and CDR2 FYEKMQ (reference sequence). The germline V and J ends were trimmed by 4 bases and 3 bases, with 10 bases remaining between them.

This clonotype was seen repeatedly, ten times or more. This chain links TRBV9 with TRBJ1-2; TRBD1 is a possible D gene (6 bases). The germline V gene has CDR1 SGDLS and CDR2 YYNGEE. This CDR3 comprises 14 residues. The germline V and J ends were trimmed by 0 bases and 8 bases, with 14 bases remaining between them. In nucleotides, the CDR3 is TGTGCCAGCAGCGTAGACGGGGGCAACGGCGGCTACACCTTC. Amino acid sequence: CASSVDGGNGGYTF.

This chain uses TRBV30 with TRBJ1-1; D perhaps matches TRBD1 (6 bases). Trimming shortened V by 4 bases and J by 3 bases, and 9 bases separated the two germline ends. CDR1 GTSNPN and CDR2 SVGIG come from the germline V gene (reference sequence). There are 12 residues in the CDR3. The CDR3 loop reads CAWNGGHTEAFF. CDR3 bases: TGTGCCTGGAATGGGGGCCACACTGAAGCTTTCTTT.

The gene calls are TRBV12-3 or TRBV12-4 and TRBJ2-5; 13 bases map to TRBD2. V was pared by 4 bases and J by 7 bases, with 3 bases of the junction left unmatched. The CDR3 extends over 14 amino acids. CDR3 DNA: TGTGCCAGCAGTTCCACTAGCGGGAGGGGGACCCAGTACTTC. Encoded protein: CASSSTSGRGTQYF.

This clonotype came up many times. This rearrangement joins TRBV2 to TRBJ2-1; 7 bases align to TRBD2. The CDR3 covers 14 residues. J gave up 1 base and V 10 bases, and 7 bases lay outside the gene matches. Germline V gene lookup returns CDR1 SNHLY and CDR2 FYNNEI. The CDR3 loop reads CAIRGVGSYNEQFF. The CDR3 nucleotides read TGTGCCATCCGGGGGGTAGGTTCCTACAATGAGCAGTTCTTC.

At least ten counts were recorded for this clonotype. V usage is TRBV28 and J usage is TRBJ2-1, with D tentatively TRBD1 (5 bases). CDR1 is MDHEN and CDR2 is SYDVKM in the germline V gene. The CDR3 totals 14 residues. V was cut by 5 bases and J by 8 bases, with 16 bases left in between. CDR3: CASSPAFRVHEQFF. In DNA, the CDR3 is TGTGCCAGCAGTCCAGCCTTCAGGGTCCATGAGCAGTTCTTC.

This clonotype was picked up many times. CDR3 loop: CASSSGTGGWEQYF. The CDR3, as DNA: TGTGCCAGCAGCTCTGGGACAGGGGGTTGGGAGCAGTACTTC. The chain joins TRBV11-2 to TRBJ2-7, with 11 bases fitting TRBD1. CDR1 and CDR2 from the germline V gene are SGHAT and FQNNGV. The CDR3 runs 14 residues. Losses at the gene ends were 4 bases for V and 7 bases for J; bases not matched to a gene: 6.

In its sample, this clonotype was seen many times. The chain has TRBV27 and TRBJ2-7; D possibly corresponds to TRBD1 (6 bases). Germline CDR1 is MNHEY and CDR2 is SMNVEV (reference sequence). The CDR3 is made up of 14 amino acids. Trimming took 5 bases from V and 2 from J, leaving 13 bases between them. The CDR3 DNA follows: TGTGCCAGCAGTCCTCAGGGGAGAGCCTACGAGCAGTACTTC. Protein sequence: CASSPQGRAYEQYF.

In its sample, this clonotype was seen a few times. This sequence joins TRBV4-1 and TRBJ2-7, with 9 bases matching TRBD2. Germline CDR1 reads MGHRA; CDR2 reads YSYEKL. This CDR3 contains 18 residues. The V segment lost 3 bases and the J segment 0 bases; nucleotides outside the gene matches: 12. The CDR3 nucleotides are TGCGCCAGCAGCCAGGCACCCTCGGAACTAGCGGGCTCCTACGAGCAGTACTTC. It is translated as CASSQAPSELAGSYEQYF.

The V and J genes are TRBV5-6 and TRBJ2-5; 8 bases agree with TRBD2. The germline gives CDR1 SGHDT, CDR2 YYEEEE. V trimming: 1 base; J trimming: 3 bases; junction bases outside the gene matches: 8. CDR3 length: 16 residues. CDR3 protein: CASSLFSSGREETQYF. DNA for the CDR3: TGTGCCAGCAGCTTGTTTTCGAGCGGGAGAGAAGAGACCCAGTACTTC.

There are many counts of this clonotype. The chain carries TRBV14 and TRBJ2-7; D is unresolved. The CDR3 is 15 amino acids. V dropped 4 bases and J dropped 0 bases, with 13 bases sitting between them. Per germline, CDR1 SGHDN and CDR2 FVKESK. CDR3 sequence reads: CASSRKTGGSYEQYF. CDR3 bases: TGTGCCAGCAGCCGAAAGACGGGCGGCTCCTACGAGCAGTACTTC.

This clonotype has a count of ten or more. The rearrangement joins TRBV15 to TRBJ2-5; perhaps TRBD2 as D (5 bases). V shed 0 bases and J shed 5 bases, with 16 bases lying between them. This CDR3 has 16 amino acids. Looked up from germline, CDR1 is LNHNV and CDR2 is YYDKDF (reference sequence). The CDR3: CATSRDQAVGGETQYF. The CDR3 DNA reads TGTGCCACCAGCAGAGATCAGGCGGTGGGCGGGGAGACCCAGTACTTC. Looking up the rest from reference TRBV15 and TRBJ2-5 gives the full variable domain: DAMVIQNPRYQVTQFGKPVTLSCSQTLNHNVMYWYQQKSSQAPKLLFHYYDKDFNNEADTPDNFQSRRPNTSFCFLDIRSPGLGDTAMYLCATSRDQAVGGETQYFGPGTRLLVL.

At least ten counts were recorded for this clonotype. The genes are TRBV28 and TRBJ2-7, with 10 bases fitting TRBD1. This CDR3 spans 14 amino acids. Germline V gene sequence: CDR1 MDHEN, CDR2 SYDVKM. The V segment lost 4 bases and the J segment 5 bases; nucleotides outside the gene matches: 5. DNA for the CDR3: TGTGCCAGCAGTTCCGGGACAGGGGTCCACGAGCAGTACTTC. Its translation is CASSSGTGVHEQYF.

The chain joins TRBV4-2 to TRBJ2-1; 7 positions agree with TRBD2. V trimming: 1 base; J trimming: 7 bases; junction bases outside the gene matches: 10. This CDR3 has 16 residues. In germline, CDR1 is LGHNA, CDR2 YNFKEQ. Here the CDR3 DNA reads TGTGCCAGCAGCCAAGGAATCGGGAGGAAGGGGAATGAGCAGTTCTTC. This codes for CASSQGIGRKGNEQFF.